The source of this T cell receptor beta chain is a study of cytomegalovirus exposure and HLA in healthy donors. On the study more broadly: From approximately 170 million T cells, an earlier analysis saw some 120 million unique TCR beta sequences.

CDR1 is SQVTM, CDR2 ANQGSEA, per germline. This CDR3 has 14 residues. With 2 bases clipped from V and 4 bases from J, the junction kept 3 bases outside the gene matches. The PCR made use of 60 Vbeta and 13 Jbeta primers. In the study's own analysis: An analysis performed later counted 70 million to 90 million unique TCR beta chains (approximately 11 million of them shared). Method: immunoSEQ multiplex PCR; TCRdb's copy keeps in-frame clones and lacks some. V and J calls and clone size are copied from that table; D and trimming were computed from the DNA. The sample holds about 95,000 clones, around four fifths seen once. Among the donors, all were healthy bone marrow donors.

The receptor was derived from a woman aged 40 to 50 in good health and CMV-seropositive. Specimen: PBMCs. The chain carries TRBV29-1 and TRBJ2-1; the match to TRBD2 covers 9 bases. The CDR3 region is CSVERLAVYNEQFF. The CDR3 DNA sequence: TGCAGCGTTGAAAGACTAGCGGTGTACAATGAGCAGTTCTTC.